The next 19 T cell receptor beta chains were all read from a single sample in a study of blood T cell repertoires in COVID-19. TCRdb keeps only in-frame clones here, not all; method: immunoSEQ multiplex PCR. The top ten hold approximately 11% of the sample, which has 150,000 to 200,000 clones, around 80% seen once. What was sequenced was PBMCs or T cells enriched from blood (not recorded which). The receptors come from a man aged 45-60 years who had recovered from COVID-19.

The rearrangement uses TRBV6-5 and TRBJ1-1; D remains unclear. The CDR3 runs 13 residues. Germline V gene sequence: CDR1 MNHEY, CDR2 SVGAGI. The V end was cut by 8 bases, the J end by 0 bases, with 10 bases between. CDR3 region: CASHWTLNTEAFF. CDR3 bases: TGTGCCAGCCATTGGACTTTGAACACTGAAGCTTTCTTT.

In this sample, this clone turned up once. The chain joins TRBV24-1 to TRBJ2-2, with 8 positions matching TRBD1. Germline assignment: CDR1 KGHDR and CDR2 SFDVKD. Trimming took 4 bases from V and 3 from J; bases not matched to a gene: 3. The CDR3 loop spans 15 amino acids. CDR3 sequence (DNA): TGTGCCACCAGTGACCCGGACAGGGACACCGGGGAGCTGTTTTTT. It translates to CATSDPDRDTGELFF.

J is TRBJ2-3 and V is TRBV19; 11 bases line up with TRBD2. Germline V lookup: CDR1 LNHDA, CDR2 SQIVND (reference sequence). With V trimmed by 7 bases and J by 4 bases, 7 bases remained unmatched. CDR3 length: 15 residues. The CDR3 reads CASTPSGGSADTQYF. As DNA, the CDR3 is TGTGCCAGTACCCCTAGCGGGGGGTCCGCAGATACGCAGTATTTT.

The chain links TRBV5-1 to TRBJ1-1; no firm D call. There are 16 residues in the CDR3. V lost 1 base, J lost 0 bases, and 13 bases lay in between. CDR1 and CDR2 from the germline V gene are SGHRS and YFSETQ. In DNA form, the CDR3 reads TGCGCCAGCAGCTTGAACCCAGGAGGCATGAACACTGAAGCTTTCTTT. This translates into CASSLNPGGMNTEAFF.

This chain uses TRBV28 with TRBJ1-6; 8 bases are a match to TRBD1. The V and J ends lost 10 bases and 8 bases, in that order; junction bases with no gene match: 4. This CDR3 is 12 amino acids long. CDR1 is MDHEN and CDR2 is SYDVKM in the germline V gene. The CDR3 here is CATGQGHSPLHF. The CDR3 DNA sequence: TGTGCCACCGGACAGGGACATTCACCCCTCCACTTT.

The chain employs TRBV7-3 and TRBJ2-7, with TRBD2 as a possible D gene (6 bases). This CDR3 comprises 13 residues. Germline loops: CDR1 SGHTA, CDR2 FQGTGA. V was clipped by 2 bases and J by 5 bases, with 10 bases between them. DNA for the CDR3: TGTGCCAGCAGCTTACTAGCGAACGACGAGCAGTACTTC. This sequence encodes CASSLLANDEQYF.

This sequence joins TRBV19 and TRBJ2-2; 7 bases fit TRBD1. Germline CDR1 LNHDA, CDR2 SQIVND (reference sequence). Trimming cost V 3 bases and J 2 bases; bases outside gene matches: 3. The CDR3 runs to 15 residues. The CDR3 DNA reads as TGTGCCAGTAGTATGACAGGGTCCAACACCGGGGAGCTGTTTTTT. It translates to CASSMTGSNTGELFF.

Comment on this clone: This specimen includes other DNA sequences encoding the same CDR3. The chain is built from TRBV3-1 (or the pseudogene TRBV3-2) and TRBJ1-3, with TRBD1 as a possible D gene (6 bases). This CDR3 has 14 residues. CDR1 LGHDT and CDR2 YNNKEL come from the germline V gene (reference sequence). The ends were cut back, 1 base at V and 4 bases at J, with 8 bases in the middle. For the CDR3, the DNA is TGTGCCAGCAGCCAAGGGACAGTGGGAAACACCATATATTTT. Amino acids: CASSQGTVGNTIYF.

V and J are TRBV2 and TRBJ2-1; D is ambiguous. Germline V gene data show CDR1 as SNHLY and CDR2 as FYNNEI. V was pared by 7 bases and J by 5 bases, with 6 bases between. There are 11 residues in the CDR3. The CDR3 loop reads CASKRDNEQFF. DNA of the CDR3: TGTGCCAGCAAGCGAGACAATGAGCAGTTCTTC.

The CDR3 nucleotides read TGTGCCAGCAGCCGAGATAGAGAGACCCAGTACTTC. Protein product: CASSRDRETQYF. The chain recombines TRBV7-6 with TRBJ2-5; no definite D call. CDR3 length: 12 amino acids. Trimming stripped 5 bases from V and 4 bases from J, with 8 bases between. Looked up from germline, CDR1 is SGHVS and CDR2 is FNYEAQ.

The chain is built from TRBV3-1 (or the pseudogene TRBV3-2) and TRBJ2-6; no clear D. CDR1 LGHDT and CDR2 YNNKEL come from the germline V gene (reference sequence). The CDR3 totals 17 residues. Trimming shortened V by 4 bases and J by 0 bases, and 13 bases separated the two germline ends. The CDR3 region has the DNA TGTGCCAGCAGCCCCCTACTACTTAGCTCTGGGGCCAACGTCCTGACTTTC. It yields the protein CASSPLLLSSGANVLTF.

The V call is TRBV27, the J call TRBJ2-6; unclear D gene. V was shortened by 6 bases and J by 3 bases, with 6 bases between the two germline ends. The germline gives CDR1 MNHEY, CDR2 SMNVEV (reference sequence). This CDR3 has 13 amino acids. CDR3 region: CASSLNGANVLTF. For the CDR3, the DNA is TGTGCCAGCAGCCTAAATGGGGCCAACGTCCTGACTTTC.

This clone was found once. The chain joins TRBV6-5 to TRBJ2-7; 7 nucleotides match TRBD1. This CDR3 has 14 amino acids. V lost 6 bases, J lost 3 bases, and 8 bases stayed unmatched. Germline V CDR1 and CDR2: MNHEY, SVGAGI. DNA of the CDR3: TGTGCCAGCAGGCCTCCCAGGGGGTACTACGAGCAGTACTTC. Residues: CASRPPRGYYEQYF.

The chain links TRBV6-5 to TRBJ2-1; 7 nucleotides align to TRBD1. CDR1 and CDR2 (germline): MNHEY, SVGAGI. J was trimmed by 7 bases and V by 5 bases; bases with no gene match: 5. The CDR3 covers 13 residues. CDR3 protein: CASSRQGANEQFF. DNA for the CDR3: TGTGCCAGCAGTAGACAGGGAGCAAATGAGCAGTTCTTC.

The chain joins TRBV3-1 (or the pseudogene TRBV3-2) to TRBJ1-2; 7 nucleotides line up with TRBD1. The germline V gene encodes CDR1 LGHDT and CDR2 YNNKEL (reference sequence). With 2 bases clipped from V and 8 bases from J, the junction kept 8 bases outside the gene matches. The CDR3 spans 14 residues. Here the CDR3 DNA reads TGTGCCAGCAGCCAACCCGACAGGGTTGGCGGCTACACCTTC. Translating it yields CASSQPDRVGGYTF.

The chain combines TRBV24-1 with TRBJ2-3, with D possibly being TRBD1 (5 bases). The germline CDR1 and CDR2 sequences are KGHDR and SFDVKD. The CDR3 spans 16 residues. The V end was cut by 4 bases, the J end by 1 base, with 14 bases between. The CDR3 loop reads CATSDPRAQGTDTQYF. The CDR3, as DNA: TGTGCCACCAGTGACCCCAGGGCACAGGGCACAGATACGCAGTATTTT.

This chain uses TRBV27 with TRBJ1-1, with D unresolved. Germline V lookup: CDR1 MNHEY, CDR2 SMNVEV (reference sequence). The length of the CDR3 is 15 residues. The V gene lost 8 bases and the J gene lost 0 bases, with 16 bases spanning the gap. The CDR3 DNA sequence: TGTGCCAGCGGTTCGATGGCCGTTATGAACACTGAAGCTTTCTTT. It codes for CASGSMAVMNTEAFF.

The chain has TRBV18 and TRBJ2-2; tentatively, D is TRBD1 (5 bases). This CDR3 spans 13 amino acids. V shed 3 bases and J shed 8 bases, with 10 bases lying between them. Germline V lookup: CDR1 KGHSH, CDR2 LQKENI. CDR3 protein: CASSPDSLGELFF. The CDR3 DNA follows: TGTGCCAGCTCACCCGACAGCCTTGGGGAGCTGTTTTTT.

J is TRBJ2-7 and V is TRBV5-1; the D is unclear. Germline values: CDR1 SGHRS, CDR2 YFSETQ. Trimming took off 3 bases at V and 4 bases at J, with 17 bases between the two ends. The CDR3 is 15 amino acids. CDR3 loop: CASSSQVVGGYEQYF. CDR3 nucleotides: TGCGCCAGCAGCTCGCAGGTTGTGGGTGGGTACGAGCAGTACTTC.